A single sample gave rise to the 25 T cell receptor beta chains below, sequenced in a study of regulatory T cells in long-lasting Graves disease. Time point: persistent/refractory GD, antithyroid drugs over 5 years with positive TRAb. There was RNA extracted from PBMCs, and the TCR library was made from it. Library construction for TCR beta used iRepertoire HTBI primers and Arm-PCR of CDR3 regions. TCRdb recomputed calls from the multiplex PCR reads with MiXCR, one row per CDR3 protein. The table includes about 400,000 distinct CDR3 sequences, 20% detected once. Sequencing was performed on peripheral blood mononuclear cells (PBMCs), taken when the disease was refractory, from a patient treated with antithyroid drugs. These receptors came from a female donor with Graves disease.

The rearrangement links TRBV19 to TRBJ2-7; D perhaps matches TRBD1 (6 bases). CDR1 LNHDA and CDR2 SQIVND come from the germline V gene (reference sequence). V lost 0 bases and J 4 bases, leaving 13 bases between the germline ends. The CDR3 has 15 amino acids. In DNA, the CDR3 is TGTGCCAGTAGTATAGATTGGAACAGGGCGTACGAGCAGTACTTC. It yields the protein CASSIDWNRAYEQYF.

This clonotype was counted a few times. The chain employs TRBV7-9 and TRBJ2-2, with TRBD1 identical over 10 bases. Trimming cost V 5 bases and J 5 bases; bases outside gene matches: 8. Germline V gives CDR1 SEHNR, CDR2 FQNEAQ (reference sequence). The CDR3 runs 16 residues. For the CDR3, the DNA is TGTGCCAGCAGCGGATTCCGGACAGGGGGAACCGGGGAGCTGTTTTTT. It encodes CASSGFRTGGTGELFF.

The gene calls are TRBV6-1 and TRBJ2-7; TRBD2 matches at 14 bases. The ends lost 7 bases at V and 5 bases at J; junction bases unmatched: 4. Germline V gives CDR1 MNHNS, CDR2 SASEGT. This CDR3 has 14 amino acids. CDR3 protein: CASKRLAGGDEQYF. CDR3 bases: TGTGCCAGCAAACGACTAGCGGGAGGGGACGAGCAGTACTTC.

This clonotype was observed a handful of times. The chain is built from TRBV12-3 or TRBV12-4 and TRBJ1-1; D remains ambiguous. Trimming took off 5 bases at V and 5 bases at J, with 15 bases between the two ends. CDR3 length: 14 residues. The CDR3 nucleotides are TGTGCCAGCAGTCTTACCGGCGGGAAAACTGAAGCTTTCTTT. Translating gives CASSLTGGKTEAFF.

Only a few counts were recorded for this clonotype. With a much larger clone just one base away, this may be a read error. The CDR3 nucleotides read TGTACCAGCAGTTACTCGGGACTAGCGGGAGCCGCTGGGGGCGAGCAGTACTTC. It encodes CTSSYSGLAGAAGGEQYF. The chain combines TRBV6-4 with TRBJ2-7; 14 bases line up with TRBD2. The CDR3 extends over 18 amino acids. Germline assignment: CDR1 MRHNA and CDR2 SNTAGT.

This clonotype was detected many times. V gene TRBV28 combines with J gene TRBJ1-4; a possible D gene is TRBD1 (5 bases). Germline V lookup: CDR1 MDHEN, CDR2 SYDVKM. This CDR3 region has 14 residues. V was shortened by 3 bases and J by 3 bases, with 8 bases between the two germline ends. The CDR3 DNA sequence: TGTGCCAGCAGTTTCCAGGGACCTAATGAAAAACTGTTTTTT. This sequence encodes CASSFQGPNEKLFF. The full variable domain, rest sourced from reference TRBV28 and TRBJ1-4, is DVKVTQSSRYLVKRTGEKVFLECVQDMDHENMFWYRQDPGLGLRLIYFSYDVKMKEKGDIPEGYSVSREKKERFSLILESASTNQTSMYLCASSFQGPNEKLFFGSGTQLSVL.

This clonotype was picked up many times. The chain has TRBV6-5 and TRBJ2-7, with D maybe TRBD2 (6 bases). Germline-derived CDR1 and CDR2 are MNHEY and SVGAGI. The CDR3 totals 14 residues. The V gene lost 2 bases and the J gene lost 3 bases, with 11 bases spanning the gap. The CDR3 nucleotides are TGTGCCAGCAGTTACATGGGGGAGGACTACGAGCAGTACTTC. This sequence encodes CASSYMGEDYEQYF.

This clonotype was picked up a small number of times. The chain is built from TRBV20-1 and TRBJ1-1; maybe TRBD1 (5 bases). V was cut by 6 bases and J by 1 base, with 18 bases left in between. Germline CDR1 DFQATT, CDR2 SNEGSKA (reference sequence). The CDR3 has 15 amino acids. CDR3 amino acids: CSAFDSFGGNTEAFF. The CDR3 DNA reads as TGCAGTGCCTTCGACAGCTTCGGGGGGAACACTGAAGCTTTCTTT.

Worth noting for this clonotype: The junction shows a germline mismatch at one end, possibly a read error. The chain joins TRBV7-7 to TRBJ2-2; D might be TRBD2 (6 bases). The CDR3 extends over 13 amino acids. Germline CDR1 and CDR2: SSHAT and FNYEAQ (reference sequence). The CDR3 DNA sequence: TGTGCTAGCAGCGTCGGGGGTGGAGGGGAGCTGTTTTTT. This codes for CASSVGGGGELFF.

This clonotype has at least ten counts. V gene TRBV27 combines with J gene TRBJ1-2, with 8 bases that match TRBD1. There are 16 residues in the CDR3. V dropped 0 bases and J dropped 4; count of bases not matched to a gene: 7. Germline CDR1 and CDR2: MNHEY and SMNVEV (reference sequence). CDR3 nucleotides: TGTGCCAGCAGTTTATCCCCAGGGGGCAGTGGCTATGGCTACACCTTC. Translation gives CASSLSPGGSGYGYTF.

This clonotype was seen at least ten times. The chain links TRBV7-6 to TRBJ2-7; D perhaps matches TRBD2 (5 bases). From germline, CDR1 is SGHVS and CDR2 FNYEAQ. This CDR3 is built from 13 residues. Trimming removed 5 bases at V and 5 bases at J, with 13 bases between. The CDR3 protein is CASSPEGSDEQYF. The CDR3 nucleotides are TGTGCCAGCAGCCCCGAAGGTAGCGACGAGCAGTACTTC.

This clonotype was found many times. The gene calls are TRBV2 and TRBJ2-3; weak D call: TRBD1 (5 bases). In germline, CDR1 is SNHLY, CDR2 FYNNEI. V was pared by 8 bases and J by 4 bases, with 13 bases between. The CDR3 contains 13 residues. CDR3 loop: CASGPWGADTQYF. DNA for the CDR3: TGTGCCAGCGGACCTTGGGGCGCAGATACGCAGTATTTT.

This clonotype came up many times. The rearrangement uses TRBV2 and TRBJ2-7; 9 bases are shared with TRBD1. The V gene's germline CDR1 is SNHLY and CDR2 FYNNEI. The CDR3 runs 13 residues. The V gene end was trimmed by 8 bases and the J gene end by 4 bases; junction bases not matched to a gene: 6. The CDR3 sequence: CASGRTGAYEQYF. CDR3 DNA sequence: TGTGCCAGCGGACGGACAGGGGCGTACGAGCAGTACTTC. Full variable domain (outside the CDR3, taken from reference TRBV2 and TRBJ2-7): EPEVTQTPSHQVTQMGQEVILRCVPISNHLYFYWYRQILGQKVEFLVSFYNNEISEKSEIFDDQFSVERPDGSNFTLKIRSTKLEDSAMYFCASGRTGAYEQYFGPGTRLTVT.

The chain uses TRBV20-1 and TRBJ2-7, with D possibly TRBD1 on 6 matching bases. The CDR3 covers 12 residues. Germline assignment: CDR1 DFQATT and CDR2 SNEGSKA (reference sequence). Trimming pared 6 bases from V and 0 bases from J, leaving 9 bases between. CDR3 sequence: CSAGDNSYEQYF. The DNA for the CDR3 is TGCAGTGCCGGGGACAACTCCTACGAGCAGTACTTC.

This clonotype was found many times. This chain uses TRBV2 with TRBJ2-7; D not certain. In germline, CDR1 is SNHLY, CDR2 FYNNEI. This CDR3 has 11 residues. The ends were cut back, 8 bases at V and 2 bases at J, with 7 bases in the middle. This CDR3 is CASLGTYEQYF. CDR3 coding DNA: TGTGCCAGCCTAGGGACCTACGAGCAGTACTTC.

This clonotype appeared a few times. The V gene is TRBV15, the J gene TRBJ2-7, with TRBD2 as a possible D gene (5 bases). V shed 3 bases and J shed 2 bases, with 14 bases lying between them. Germline CDR1 reads LNHNV; CDR2 reads YYDKDF (reference sequence). CDR3 length: 15 amino acids. The chain's CDR3 is CATSRDRTSTYEQYF. The CDR3, as DNA: TGTGCCACCAGCAGGGATCGAACTAGTACCTACGAGCAGTACTTC.

The chain recombines TRBV20-1 with TRBJ2-2; tentative D call: TRBD1 (7 bases). The CDR3 extends over 15 amino acids. The V and J ends lost 6 bases and 6 bases respectively, with 20 bases between them. Germline values: CDR1 DFQATT, CDR2 SNEGSKA (reference sequence). CDR3 protein: CSAPGAGGQAGELFF. DNA for the CDR3: TGCAGTGCCCCTGGGGCAGGGGGGCAAGCCGGGGAGCTGTTTTTT.

The J gene is TRBJ1-6, the V gene TRBV20-1, with 7 nucleotides matching TRBD1. The CDR3 length is 14 residues. CDR1 and CDR2 from the germline V gene are DFQATT and SNEGSKA (reference sequence). The J segment lost 7 bases and the V segment lost 6 bases, leaving 9 bases of the junction unmatched. The CDR3 sequence: CSAREGAGNSPLHF. In DNA form, the CDR3 reads TGCAGTGCCCGAGAGGGGGCCGGCAATTCACCCCTCCACTTT.

This clonotype was observed many times. This sequence joins TRBV27 and TRBJ1-1; D gene uncertain. The CDR3 contains 14 residues. Germline CDR1 is MNHEY and CDR2 is SMNVEV (reference sequence). The ends were cut back, 3 bases at V and 1 base at J, with 9 bases in the middle. CDR3 region: CASSFGEGNTEAFF. The CDR3 nucleotides read TGTGCCAGCAGTTTTGGGGAGGGGAACACTGAAGCTTTCTTT.

The chain employs TRBV11-1 and TRBJ2-2; TRBD2 matches 10 bases. Germline loops: CDR1 SGHAT, CDR2 FQDESV (reference sequence). The ends lost 5 bases at V and 1 base at J; junction bases unmatched: 10. The CDR3 runs 18 residues. DNA of the CDR3: TGTGCCAGCAGCCGACGATTAGCGGGAGGCCAGAACACCGGGGAGCTGTTTTTT. Amino acid sequence: CASSRRLAGGQNTGELFF.

This clonotype was seen repeatedly, ten times or more. The genes are TRBV6-1 and TRBJ2-7; no definite D call. Germline values: CDR1 MNHNS, CDR2 SASEGT. Between the trimmed V and J ends, which lost 10 bases and 0 bases, there was a span of 16 bases. The CDR3 loop spans 14 amino acids. The chain's CDR3 is CATFPRASSYEQYF. CDR3 nucleotides: TGTGCCACCTTTCCTCGCGCGAGCTCCTACGAGCAGTACTTC.

This clonotype was detected only a few times. The rearrangement links TRBV20-1 to TRBJ1-6; perhaps TRBD1 as D (5 bases). Germline lookup yields CDR1 DFQATT and CDR2 SNEGSKA (reference sequence). This CDR3 spans 14 amino acids. Trimming removed 3 bases from V and 1 base from J, with 7 bases in between. The CDR3 region is CSARDISYNSPLHF. The CDR3 DNA is TGCAGTGCTAGGGACATATCCTATAATTCACCCCTCCACTTT.

This clonotype was seen more than once but under ten times. The J gene is TRBJ2-1, the V gene TRBV28, with TRBD2 matching over 9 bases. Germline-derived CDR1 and CDR2 are MDHEN and SYDVKM. V shed 4 bases, J shed 10 bases, and the junction held 14 bases outside the gene matches. The CDR3 runs to 16 residues. The CDR3 loop is CASSSPRLADVGEQFF. CDR3 DNA sequence: TGTGCCAGCAGTTCCCCCCGACTAGCGGACGTCGGGGAGCAGTTCTTC.

This clonotype appeared many times. The DNA of the CDR3 is TGTGCCAGCAGCCTCGACAGGGTATATGGCTACACCTTC. Translating it yields CASSLDRVYGYTF. This chain connects TRBV7-2 to TRBJ1-2, with TRBD1 identical over 7 bases. V lost 5 bases and J lost 5; bases outside the gene matches: 5. The CDR3 sequence is 13 residues long. Germline V gene sequence: CDR1 SGHTA, CDR2 FQGNSA.

This clonotype occurred many times. The chain is built from TRBV28 and TRBJ2-7, with a tentative D call TRBD1 (6 bases). V was pared by 4 bases and J by 6 bases, with 10 bases between. CDR1 MDHEN and CDR2 SYDVKM come from the germline V gene. The CDR3 runs 12 residues. Here the CDR3 DNA reads TGTGCCAGCAGTTCACTCAGGGGCGAGCAGTACTTC. This encodes CASSSLRGEQYF.